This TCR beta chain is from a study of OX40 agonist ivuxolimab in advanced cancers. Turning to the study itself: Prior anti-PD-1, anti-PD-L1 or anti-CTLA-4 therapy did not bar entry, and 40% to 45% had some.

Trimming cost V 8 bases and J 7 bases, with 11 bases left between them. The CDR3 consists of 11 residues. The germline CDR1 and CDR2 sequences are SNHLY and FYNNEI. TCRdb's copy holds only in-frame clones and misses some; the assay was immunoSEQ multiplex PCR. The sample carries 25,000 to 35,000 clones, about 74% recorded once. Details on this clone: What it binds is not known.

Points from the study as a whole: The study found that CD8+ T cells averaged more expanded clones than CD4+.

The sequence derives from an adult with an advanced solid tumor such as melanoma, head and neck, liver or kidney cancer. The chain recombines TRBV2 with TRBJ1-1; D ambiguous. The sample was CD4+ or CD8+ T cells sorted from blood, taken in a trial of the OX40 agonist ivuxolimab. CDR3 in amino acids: CASCTRGEAFF. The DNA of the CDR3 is TGTGCCAGCTGCACGCGGGGTGAAGCTTTCTTT.